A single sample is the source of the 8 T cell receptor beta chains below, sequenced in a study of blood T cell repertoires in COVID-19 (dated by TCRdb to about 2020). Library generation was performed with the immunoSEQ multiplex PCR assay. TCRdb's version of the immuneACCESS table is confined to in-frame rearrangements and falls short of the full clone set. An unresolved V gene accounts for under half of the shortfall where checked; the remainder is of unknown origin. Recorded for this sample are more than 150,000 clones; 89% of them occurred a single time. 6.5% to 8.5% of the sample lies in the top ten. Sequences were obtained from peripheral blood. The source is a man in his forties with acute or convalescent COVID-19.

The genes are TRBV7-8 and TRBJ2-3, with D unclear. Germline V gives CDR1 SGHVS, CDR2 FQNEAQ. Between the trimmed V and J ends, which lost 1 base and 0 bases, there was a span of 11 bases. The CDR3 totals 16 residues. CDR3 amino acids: CASSLGSMVSTDTQYF. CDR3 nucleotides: TGTGCCAGCAGCTTAGGGAGTATGGTGAGCACAGATACGCAGTATTTT.

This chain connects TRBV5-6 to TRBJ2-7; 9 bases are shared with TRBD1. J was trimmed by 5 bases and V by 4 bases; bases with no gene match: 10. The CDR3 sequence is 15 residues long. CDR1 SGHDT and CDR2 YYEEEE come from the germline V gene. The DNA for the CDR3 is TGTGCCAGCAGCCAGGGGGGACAGGGAAAGGACGAGCAGTACTTC. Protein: CASSQGGQGKDEQYF.

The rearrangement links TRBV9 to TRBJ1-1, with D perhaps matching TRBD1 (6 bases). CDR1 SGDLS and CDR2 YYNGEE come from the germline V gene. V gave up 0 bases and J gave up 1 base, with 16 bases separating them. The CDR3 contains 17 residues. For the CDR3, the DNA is TGTGCCAGCAGCGTAGGAGGTGGGGACACCTCGAACACTGAAGCTTTCTTT. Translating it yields CASSVGGGDTSNTEAFF.

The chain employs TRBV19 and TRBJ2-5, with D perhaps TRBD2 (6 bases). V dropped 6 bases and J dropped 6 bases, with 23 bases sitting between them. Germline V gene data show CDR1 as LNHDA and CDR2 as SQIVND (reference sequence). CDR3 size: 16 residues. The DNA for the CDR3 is TGTGCCAGTAGCCCCGGGGGACCCGCCCTGTTGCAGACCCAGTACTTC. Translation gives CASSPGGPALLQTQYF.

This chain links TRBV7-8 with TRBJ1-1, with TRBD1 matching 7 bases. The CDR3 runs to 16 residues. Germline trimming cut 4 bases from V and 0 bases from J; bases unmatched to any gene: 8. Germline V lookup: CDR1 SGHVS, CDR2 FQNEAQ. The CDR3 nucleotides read TGTGCCAGCAGCTCAATCTGGACAGGCTTGAACACTGAAGCTTTCTTT. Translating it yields CASSSIWTGLNTEAFF.

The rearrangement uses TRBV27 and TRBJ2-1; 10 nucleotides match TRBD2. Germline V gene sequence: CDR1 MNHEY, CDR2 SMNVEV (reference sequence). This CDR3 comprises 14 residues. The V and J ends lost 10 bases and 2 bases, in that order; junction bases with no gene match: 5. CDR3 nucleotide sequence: TGTGCCATAAGCGGGGGGGGTACCTACAATGAGCAGTTCTTC. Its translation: CAISGGGTYNEQFF.

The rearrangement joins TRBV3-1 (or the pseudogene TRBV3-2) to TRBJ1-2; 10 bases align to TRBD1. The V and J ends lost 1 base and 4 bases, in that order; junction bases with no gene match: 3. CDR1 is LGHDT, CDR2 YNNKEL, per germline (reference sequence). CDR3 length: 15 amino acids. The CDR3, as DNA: TGTGCCAGCAGCCAAGCGGGACAGGGGACCTATGGCTACACCTTC. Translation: CASSQAGQGTYGYTF.

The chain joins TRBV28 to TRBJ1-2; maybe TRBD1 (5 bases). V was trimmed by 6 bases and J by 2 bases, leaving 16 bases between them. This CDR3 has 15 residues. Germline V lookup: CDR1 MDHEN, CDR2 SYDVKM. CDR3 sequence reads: CASSTGGVGNYGYTF. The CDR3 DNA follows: TGTGCCAGCAGCACCGGGGGGGTCGGCAACTATGGCTACACCTTC.